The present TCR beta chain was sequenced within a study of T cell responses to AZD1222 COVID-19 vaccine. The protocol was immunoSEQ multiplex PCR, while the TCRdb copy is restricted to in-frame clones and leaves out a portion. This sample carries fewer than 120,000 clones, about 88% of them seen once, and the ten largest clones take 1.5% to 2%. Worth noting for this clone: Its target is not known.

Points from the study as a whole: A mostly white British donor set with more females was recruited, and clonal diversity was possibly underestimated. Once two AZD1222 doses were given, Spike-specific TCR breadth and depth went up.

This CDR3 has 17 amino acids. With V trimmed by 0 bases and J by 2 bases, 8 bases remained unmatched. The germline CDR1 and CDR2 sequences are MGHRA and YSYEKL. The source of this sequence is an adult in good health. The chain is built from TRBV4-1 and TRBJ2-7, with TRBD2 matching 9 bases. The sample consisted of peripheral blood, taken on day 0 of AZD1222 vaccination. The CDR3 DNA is TGCGCCAGCAGCCAAGATCAGGATAGCGGGAGCCCCTACGAGCAGTACTTC. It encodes CASSQDQDSGSPYEQYF.